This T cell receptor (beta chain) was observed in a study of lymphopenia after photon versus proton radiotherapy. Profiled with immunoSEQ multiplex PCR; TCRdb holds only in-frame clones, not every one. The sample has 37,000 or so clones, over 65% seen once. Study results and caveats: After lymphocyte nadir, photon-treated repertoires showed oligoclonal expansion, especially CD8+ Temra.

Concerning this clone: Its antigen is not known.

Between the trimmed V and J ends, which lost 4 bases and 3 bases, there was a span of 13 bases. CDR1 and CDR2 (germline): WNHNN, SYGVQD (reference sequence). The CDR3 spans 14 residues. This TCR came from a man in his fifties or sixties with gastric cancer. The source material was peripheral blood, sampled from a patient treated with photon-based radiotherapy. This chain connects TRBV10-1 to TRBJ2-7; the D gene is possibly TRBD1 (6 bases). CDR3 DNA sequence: TGCGCCAGCAGTGTAGGGGGAGACGACTACGAGCAGTACTTC. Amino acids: CASSVGGDDYEQYF.